Following are 9 T cell receptor beta chains from one sample sequenced in a study of identical twins. TCRdb used MiXCR to reprocess the 5' RACE reads, holding one entry per CDR3 protein. The data show 500,000 or so distinct CDR3 sequences, roughly 13% seen once. These sequences were also reported in another study, on yellow fever vaccine responses in identical twins.

The specimen was CD4+ T cells sorted from blood. These receptors all come from a woman aged 18-29 years in good health.

This clonotype was found a few times. The J gene is TRBJ1-1, the V gene TRBV6-1, with D tentatively TRBD1 (5 bases). V dropped 7 bases and J dropped 5 bases, with 17 bases sitting between them. Germline CDR1 reads MNHNS; CDR2 reads SASEGT. The CDR3 loop spans 14 amino acids. The CDR3 here is CASTNRRGWTEAFF. CDR3 bases: TGTGCCAGCACCAACAGGAGAGGGTGGACTGAAGCTTTCTTT.

This clonotype has only a few counts. J is TRBJ2-1 and V is TRBV7-6, with 12 bases that match TRBD2. CDR3 length equals 15 residues. Per germline, CDR1 SGHVS and CDR2 FNYEAQ. The trim removed 4 bases at V and 6 bases at J, leaving 4 bases unmatched. DNA of the CDR3: TGTGCCAGCAGCTCAACTAGCGGGGGGCCCAATGAGCAGTTCTTC. Encoded protein: CASSSTSGGPNEQFF.

This chain connects TRBV2 to TRBJ2-2, with 10 nucleotides matching TRBD1. Trimming at V came to 7 bases and at J to 4 bases, leaving 3 bases not matched to a gene. In germline, CDR1 is SNHLY, CDR2 FYNNEI. There are 14 residues in the CDR3. CDR3 sequence reads: CASTRQGATGELFF. The CDR3, as DNA: TGTGCCAGCACCCGACAGGGGGCCACCGGGGAGCTGTTTTTT.

This clonotype turned up a few times. The gene calls are TRBV20-1 and TRBJ1-2, with a possible D match to TRBD1 (6 bases). The CDR3 contains 13 residues. From germline, CDR1 is DFQATT and CDR2 SNEGSKA (reference sequence). Trimming shortened V by 6 bases and J by 4 bases, and 15 bases separated the two germline ends. This chain's CDR3 is CSAPPTGRYGYTF. The CDR3 nucleotides read TGCAGTGCACCTCCGACAGGACGCTATGGCTACACCTTC.

The gene calls are TRBV20-1 and TRBJ2-1; TRBD2 is a possible D gene (6 bases). Trimming took off 3 bases at V and 6 bases at J, with 9 bases between the two ends. The V gene's germline CDR1 is DFQATT and CDR2 SNEGSKA (reference sequence). The length of the CDR3 is 12 residues. CDR3 sequence: CSARGGVNEQFF. The CDR3 DNA reads TGCAGTGCTAGGGGAGGTGTCAATGAGCAGTTCTTC.

The chain's CDR3 is CASRPGHREETQYF. Here the CDR3 DNA reads TGCGCCAGCAGACCTGGACACCGAGAAGAGACCCAGTACTTC. The chain joins TRBV5-1 to TRBJ2-5, with D tentatively TRBD1 (5 bases). The CDR3 length is 14 residues. The ends were cut back, 5 bases at V and 3 bases at J, with 14 bases in the middle. Germline CDR1 SGHRS, CDR2 YFSETQ.

The V call is TRBV2, the J call TRBJ2-6; 7 nucleotides align to TRBD1. The V gene's germline CDR1 is SNHLY and CDR2 FYNNEI. This CDR3 is built from 17 residues. V was clipped by 6 bases and J by 0 bases; unmatched bases: 8. As DNA, the CDR3 is TGTGCCAGCAGATCCGGGACAGCTAGCTCTGGGGCCAACGTCCTGACTTTC. Its translation: CASRSGTASSGANVLTF.

This clonotype was found a few times. The rearrangement links TRBV5-1 to TRBJ2-2; D is uncertain. The V end was cut by 0 bases, the J end by 1 base, with 7 bases between. This CDR3 comprises 15 residues. Germline CDR1 reads SGHRS; CDR2 reads YFSETQ. CDR3 in amino acids: CASSLVAGNTGELFF. The CDR3 DNA sequence: TGCGCCAGCAGCTTGGTCGCAGGGAACACCGGGGAGCTGTTTTTT.

The genes are TRBV6-1 and TRBJ1-2, with a weak D call TRBD1 (5 bases). Trimming removed 5 bases at V and 8 bases at J, with 21 bases between. Germline loops: CDR1 MNHNS, CDR2 SASEGT. The CDR3 contains 15 residues. The CDR3 DNA is TGTGCCAGCAGTCCACCGGGACGGCCAAATTACGGCTACACCTTC. This gives the protein CASSPPGRPNYGYTF.